The 14 T cell receptor beta chains given below trace back to one sample, sequenced in a study of T cell changes during pregnancy in multiple sclerosis. Clones were sequenced by immunoSEQ multiplex PCR, and TCRdb holds only the in-frame ones, with some missing. The repertoire holds tens of thousands of clones, approximately 92% seen once, with roughly 2.1% in the top ten. The material was peripheral blood, obtained in the second trimester of pregnancy. Receptors were obtained from a female donor with multiple sclerosis, enrolled in a pregnancy study.

The rearrangement uses TRBV7-3 and TRBJ2-4; 7 nucleotides match TRBD1. Germline V gene sequence: CDR1 SGHTA, CDR2 FQGTGA. With 1 base clipped from V and 9 bases from J, the junction kept 3 bases outside the gene matches. The CDR3 contains 13 residues. CDR3 coding DNA: TGTGCCAGCAGCTTAATAGGGGGCGGCATTCAGTACTTC. It is translated as CASSLIGGGIQYF.

This clone has only one observation. The J gene is TRBJ2-2, the V gene TRBV29-1; TRBD2 matches 9 bases. This CDR3 is built from 17 residues. V lost 1 base and J lost 1; bases outside the gene matches: 7. CDR1 is SQVTM and CDR2 is ANQGSEA in the germline V gene. CDR3 loop: CSVEGNSGGLNTGELFF. CDR3 coding DNA: TGCAGCGTTGAAGGGAATAGCGGGGGTTTGAACACCGGGGAGCTGTTTTTT.

The chain is built from TRBV27 and TRBJ2-1; D is possibly TRBD2 (6 bases). CDR3 length: 13 residues. V lost 7 bases and J 3 bases, leaving 10 bases between the germline ends. Germline V gives CDR1 MNHEY, CDR2 SMNVEV (reference sequence). DNA for the CDR3: TGTGCCAGCACCTCGGGACTCTACAATGAGCAGTTCTTC. As protein: CASTSGLYNEQFF.

The gene calls are TRBV30 and TRBJ2-7, with 14 bases that match TRBD2. The CDR3 is made up of 18 amino acids. The ends lost 4 bases at V and 0 bases at J; junction bases unmatched: 11. Germline V gene data show CDR1 as GTSNPN and CDR2 as SVGIG (reference sequence). For the CDR3, the DNA is TGTGCCTGGACCGGGCCCCGGACTAGCGGGGGGCTCTCCTACGAGCAGTACTTC. Encoded protein: CAWTGPRTSGGLSYEQYF.

The chain links TRBV15 to TRBJ1-4; D ambiguous. This CDR3 has 14 residues. Trimming removed 4 bases from V and 5 bases from J, with 11 bases in between. Germline V gene sequence: CDR1 LNHNV, CDR2 YYDKDF (reference sequence). The CDR3 DNA follows: TGTGCCACCAGCACGTGGAGTGGGAATGAAAAACTGTTTTTT. The encoded protein is CATSTWSGNEKLFF. Drawing the rest from reference TRBV15 and TRBJ1-4, the complete variable domain is DAMVIQNPRYQVTQFGKPVTLSCSQTLNHNVMYWYQQKSSQAPKLLFHYYDKDFNNEADTPDNFQSRRPNTSFCFLDIRSPGLGDTAMYLCATSTWSGNEKLFFGSGTQLSVL.

V is TRBV7-9 and J is TRBJ2-7, with D possibly TRBD2 on 6 matching bases. This CDR3 spans 13 amino acids. The germline gives CDR1 SEHNR, CDR2 FQNEAQ (reference sequence). Trimming left V 0 bases short and J 12 bases short, with 15 bases between. The CDR3 DNA reads as TGTGCCAGCAGCTTAGCGATTACGGAGGGGACGTACTTC. Its translation: CASSLAITEGTYF.

The rearrangement joins TRBV7-2 to TRBJ1-2; D not certain. This CDR3 has 13 residues. The germline V gene encodes CDR1 SGHTA and CDR2 FQGNSA. Trimming took 2 bases from V and 2 from J, leaving 6 bases between them. This CDR3 reads CASSLTSNYGYTF. The CDR3 region has the DNA TGTGCCAGCAGCTTAACATCCAACTATGGCTACACCTTC.

The chain carries TRBV7-3 and TRBJ2-7; D may be TRBD2 (6 bases). Germline values: CDR1 SGHTA, CDR2 FQGTGA. The CDR3 is made up of 13 amino acids. Between the trimmed V and J ends, which lost 5 bases and 6 bases, there was a span of 14 bases. The CDR3 DNA sequence: TGTGCCAGCAGCGTGGATTTGGGGGGCGAGCAGTACTTC. As protein: CASSVDLGGEQYF.

This rearrangement joins TRBV7-3 to TRBJ2-1; D ambiguous. Germline-derived CDR1 and CDR2 are SGHTA and FQGTGA. The CDR3 extends over 16 amino acids. Trimming took 1 base from V and 4 from J, leaving 14 bases between them. CDR3: CASSLMVSRGYNEQFF. CDR3 bases: TGTGCCAGCAGCTTAATGGTGAGCCGCGGATACAATGAGCAGTTCTTC.

V usage is TRBV19 and J usage is TRBJ2-3; 11 bases agree with TRBD2. V lost 6 bases and J lost 6; bases outside the gene matches: 5. Germline loops: CDR1 LNHDA, CDR2 SQIVND (reference sequence). The CDR3 totals 14 residues. The CDR3 loop reads CASRVAGGPDTQYF. The CDR3 nucleotides read TGTGCCAGTAGAGTAGCGGGAGGGCCGGATACGCAGTATTTT.

The chain combines TRBV6-1 with TRBJ1-2; 9 bases are a match to TRBD1. Germline V gene lookup returns CDR1 MNHNS and CDR2 SASEGT. This CDR3 has 14 residues. J gave up 4 bases and V 2 bases, and 2 bases lay outside the gene matches. DNA for the CDR3: TGTGCCAGCAGTGAAAAGACAGGGGGCTATGGCTACACCTTC. Translating gives CASSEKTGGYGYTF.

The rearrangement links TRBV2 to TRBJ2-7; tentatively, D is TRBD2 (6 bases). V was pared by 7 bases and J by 0 bases, with 16 bases between. Germline V lookup: CDR1 SNHLY, CDR2 FYNNEI. This CDR3 has 15 residues. The CDR3 DNA follows: TGTGCCAGCATCATAGCGGATCTGCTCTCCTACGAGCAGTACTTC. It encodes CASIIADLLSYEQYF.

The chain employs TRBV4-2 and TRBJ1-1, with D maybe TRBD1 (5 bases). Germline loops: CDR1 LGHNA, CDR2 YNFKEQ. The CDR3 runs 16 residues. V was clipped by 1 base and J by 0 bases, with 12 bases between them. CDR3 amino acids: CASSQGMGQMNTEAFF. CDR3 DNA: TGTGCCAGCAGCCAAGGAATGGGGCAGATGAACACTGAAGCTTTCTTT.

This clone is large within its sample. The chain has TRBV7-9 and TRBJ2-1; D possibly corresponds to TRBD2 (6 bases). The V end was cut by 3 bases, the J end by 4 bases, with 13 bases between. This CDR3 has 15 residues. CDR1 and CDR2 from the germline V gene are SEHNR and FQNEAQ (reference sequence). The CDR3 DNA reads TGTGCCAGCAGCTTCGAGGGCGGGACGTACAATGAGCAGTTCTTC. Amino acids: CASSFEGGTYNEQFF.